The 17 T cell receptor beta chains given below trace back to one sample, sequenced in a study of regulatory T cells in long-lasting Graves disease. In building TCR beta libraries, iRepertoire HTBI primers were used together with Arm-PCR of CDR3 regions. MiXCR, applied by TCRdb to the multiplex PCR reads, yields one record per CDR3 protein. The table shows some 370,000 distinct CDR3 sequences, with about 20% occurring only once. The sample's time point: persistent/refractory GD, antithyroid drugs over 5 years with positive TRAb. With RNA extracted from PBMCs as input, the TCR library was made. Source: peripheral blood mononuclear cells (PBMCs), taken when the disease was refractory, from a patient treated with antithyroid drugs. The receptors were sampled from a female donor with Graves disease.

This chain joins TRBV4-1 and TRBJ2-7; TRBD2 is a possible D gene (6 bases). CDR1 is MGHRA and CDR2 is YSYEKL in the germline V gene. The CDR3 length is 16 residues. Trimming took 4 bases from V and 5 from J, leaving 21 bases between them. The CDR3 DNA reads TGCGCCAGCAGCCGGAACCGGGACTCGCTTTCCCACGAGCAGTACTTC. The encoded protein is CASSRNRDSLSHEQYF.

For this clonotype: One junction end does not reproduce the germline sequence, and a read error may be involved. The genes are TRBV3-1 and TRBJ1-5; D gene ambiguous. The CDR3 runs to 16 residues. Germline-derived CDR1 and CDR2 are LGHDT and YNNKEL (reference sequence). CDR3 loop: CANSQSGYYSNQPQHF. Written as DNA, the CDR3 is TGTGCCAACAGCCAATCGGGCTATTATAGCAATCAGCCCCAGCATTTT. The full variable domain, rest sourced from reference TRBV3-1 and TRBJ1-5, is DTAVSQTPKYLVTQMGNDKSIKCEQNLGHDTMYWYKQDSKKFLKIMFSYNNKELIINETVPNRFSPKSPDKAHLNLHINSLELGDSAVYFCANSQSGYYSNQPQHFGDGTRLSIL.

This clonotype was picked up many times. The V gene is TRBV12-3 or TRBV12-4, the J gene TRBJ2-2; 7 positions agree with TRBD1. The CDR3 spans 15 residues. Germline trimming cut 6 bases from V and 1 base from J; bases unmatched to any gene: 5. CDR3 region: CASSLGQLNTGELFF. The CDR3, as DNA: TGTGCCAGCAGCTTGGGACAGCTGAACACCGGGGAGCTGTTTTTT.

This clonotype was seen a handful of times. The V and J genes are TRBV28 and TRBJ2-7; D remains ambiguous. The CDR3 has 14 residues. The V end lost 7 bases, the J end lost 0 bases, and 13 bases lay between the germline ends. The germline CDR1 and CDR2 sequences are MDHEN and SYDVKM. CDR3 loop: CASTSVGSSYEQYF. CDR3 sequence (DNA): TGTGCCAGCACTTCGGTAGGAAGCTCCTACGAGCAGTACTTC.

To note about this clonotype: A far bigger clonotype differs at one base, so this is likely a read error. The CDR3 DNA is TGTGCCAGCAGCTTGCTTAATTCACCCCTCCGCTTT. Translated, it gives CASSLLNSPLRF. The chain joins TRBV13 to TRBJ1-6; D is undetermined. CDR3 length: 12 amino acids. Germline CDR1 reads PRHDT; CDR2 reads FYEKMQ (reference sequence).

This clonotype has just a few counts. The chain joins TRBV19 to TRBJ1-5; a possible D gene is TRBD1 (5 bases). This CDR3 is 16 amino acids long. V was trimmed by 7 bases and J by 7 bases, leaving 23 bases between them. Germline V CDR1 and CDR2: LNHDA, SQIVND (reference sequence). The CDR3 coding sequence is TGTGCCAGTATCCGGAGGGGAGGGCTAATTGACCAGCCCCAGCATTTT. Protein product: CASIRRGGLIDQPQHF.

V gene TRBV20-1 combines with J gene TRBJ1-4, with D perhaps TRBD1 (6 bases). The CDR3 runs to 17 residues. V gave up 1 base and J gave up 3 bases, with 18 bases separating them. Germline CDR1 DFQATT, CDR2 SNEGSKA (reference sequence). CDR3 residues: CSARGPGQGFANEKLFF. CDR3 coding DNA: TGCAGTGCTAGAGGTCCGGGACAAGGTTTTGCTAATGAAAAACTGTTTTTT.

The chain is built from TRBV11-1 and TRBJ1-1; maybe TRBD1 (5 bases). Trimming shortened V by 1 base and J by 4 bases, and 13 bases separated the two germline ends. Germline V gene lookup returns CDR1 SGHAT and CDR2 FQDESV (reference sequence). The CDR3 is 15 residues long. CDR3 nucleotide sequence: TGTGCCAGCAGCTTAGGGTCCAGGGAGGCCACTGAAGCTTTCTTT. As protein: CASSLGSREATEAFF.

J is TRBJ2-3 and V is TRBV19, with D uncertain. The germline V gene has CDR1 LNHDA and CDR2 SQIVND (reference sequence). V was clipped by 7 bases and J by 0 bases, with 8 bases between them. This CDR3 is built from 13 residues. The CDR3 is CASKSRSTDTQYF. The CDR3 bases are TGTGCCAGTAAGTCCCGGAGCACAGATACGCAGTATTTT.

To note about this clonotype: A far larger clone is only one base removed, so a read error is likely. CDR3 in DNA: TGTGCCAGCAGCCGACCCGATCAGCCCCAGCATTTT. Its translation is CASSRPDQPQHF. The genes are TRBV7-2 and TRBJ1-5, with D hard to call. The V end lost 5 bases, the J end lost 5 bases, and 7 bases lay between the germline ends. This CDR3 spans 12 amino acids. Germline CDR1 reads SGHTA; CDR2 reads FQGNSA.

This clonotype appeared many times. The chain carries TRBV12-3 or TRBV12-4 and TRBJ1-3, with 9 positions matching TRBD1. The ends lost 4 bases at V and 4 bases at J; junction bases unmatched: 8. This CDR3 spans 16 amino acids. The CDR3 loop reads CASSSQTGGLGNTIYF. In DNA, the CDR3 is TGTGCCAGCAGTTCACAGACAGGGGGTCTAGGAAACACCATATATTTT.

This clonotype appeared many times. The chain recombines TRBV11-2 with TRBJ1-2; no clear D gene. Germline V lookup: CDR1 SGHAT, CDR2 FQNNGV. Trimming left V 5 bases short and J 5 bases short, with 18 bases between. The CDR3 sequence is 15 residues long. The CDR3 protein is CASSLLANPLYGYTF. CDR3 nucleotides: TGTGCCAGCAGCCTCCTCGCCAACCCCCTTTATGGCTACACCTTC.

The chain uses TRBV29-1 and TRBJ1-1; perhaps TRBD1 as D (6 bases). From germline, CDR1 is SQVTM and CDR2 ANQGSEA. This CDR3 region has 12 residues. The germline V and J ends were trimmed by 5 bases and 1 base, with 8 bases remaining between them. The CDR3 DNA follows: TGCAGCGTTAAGGGACAGAACACTGAAGCTTTCTTT. It codes for CSVKGQNTEAFF.

The chain couples TRBV6-5 to TRBJ2-2; possibly TRBD2 for D (6 bases). The length of the CDR3 is 15 residues. Looked up from germline, CDR1 is MNHEY and CDR2 is SVGAGI. The V gene lost 4 bases and the J gene lost 11 bases, with 20 bases spanning the gap. The CDR3 DNA reads as TGTGCCAGCAGTTCGCCGGGAGTTCCCCTTGGAGAGCTGTTTTTT. Amino acids: CASSSPGVPLGELFF.

At least ten counts were recorded for this clonotype. V is TRBV27 and J is TRBJ1-2, with D unresolved. The CDR3 contains 16 residues. The V and J ends lost 6 bases and 1 base respectively, with 18 bases between them. Germline CDR1 reads MNHEY; CDR2 reads SMNVEV (reference sequence). This chain's CDR3 is CASSVSSTTINYGYTF. In DNA form, the CDR3 reads TGTGCCAGCAGCGTCTCCTCTACTACAATTAACTATGGCTACACCTTC.

This clonotype has a count of ten or more. This sequence joins TRBV6-2 or TRBV6-3 and TRBJ1-1; 10 bases map to TRBD1. Germline assignment: CDR1 MNHEY and CDR2 SVGEGT. J lost 3 bases, V lost 1 base, and 5 bases had no gene match. The length of the CDR3 is 16 residues. The CDR3 sequence is CASSYFQDRGDTEAFF. The CDR3 coding sequence is TGTGCCAGCAGTTACTTTCAGGACAGGGGGGACACTGAAGCTTTCTTT.

V is TRBV4-3 and J is TRBJ1-2; possibly TRBD1 for D (5 bases). The CDR3 is made up of 15 amino acids. Germline assignment: CDR1 LGHNA and CDR2 YSLEER. With 1 base removed from V and 4 bases from J, the gap between germline ends came to 13 bases. DNA of the CDR3: TGCGCCAGCAGCCAAGCTCGGGACTTCGGCTATGGCTACACCTTC. Translation: CASSQARDFGYGYTF.